Described below is a single TCR beta chain sequence and its context. This entry comes from a study of blood T cell repertoires in COVID-19. The data were produced by immunoSEQ multiplex PCR, yet TCRdb's version contains in-frame clones alone and is incomplete. The table shows about 310,000 clones, with around 86% occurring only once. V dropped 4 bases and J dropped 5; count of bases not matched to a gene: 5. Germline V CDR1 and CDR2: SGHRS, YFSETQ. The CDR3 length is 15 residues. Sequences were obtained from peripheral blood. The chain carries TRBV5-1 and TRBJ2-2, with TRBD1 matching 10 bases. The receptor comes from a man aged 50-60 years with active or convalescent COVID-19. CDR3 coding DNA: TGCGCCAGCAGCCAGGGACAGGGGTGGACCGGGGAGCTGTTTTTT. Translated, it gives CASSQGQGWTGELFF.